This T cell receptor beta chain was identified during a study of blood T cell repertoires in COVID-19. Germline loops: CDR1 KGHSH, CDR2 LQKENI. The CDR3 runs 14 residues. V shed 0 bases and J shed 3 bases, with 9 bases lying between them. Libraries were prepared by immunoSEQ multiplex PCR; TCRdb keeps only in-frame clonotypes and omits some of them. This table holds roughly 150,000 clones, under 85% found once. The sequence derives from a man between 65 and 80 years old who had recovered from COVID-19. The V gene is TRBV18, the J gene TRBJ2-7, with TRBD1 as a possible D gene (6 bases). What was sequenced was peripheral blood. DNA for the CDR3: TGTGCCAGCTCACCACCGGACAGAAACTACGAGCAGTACTTC. It encodes CASSPPDRNYEQYF.